Below, 5 T cell receptor beta chains from the same sample are listed, as sequenced in a study of CD8 T cells in ankylosing spondylitis. General study findings and limits: Seemingly distinctive of ankylosing spondylitis blood was a TCR beta motif formed by eight highly homologous variants.

TCRdb redid the calling of the 5' RACE reads with MiXCR, one entry per CDR3 protein. Of about 540,000 distinct CDR3 sequences in the sample, 10% to 15% were seen once. Antigens of these TCRs are unknown. Sequencing input: blood, either unsorted or a sorted T cell fraction (not recorded which). All receptors derive from a male donor with ankylosing spondylitis.

The chain employs TRBV29-1 and TRBJ2-6; D remains unclear. The CDR3 covers 13 residues. Per the germline V gene, CDR1 is SQVTM and CDR2 is ANQGSEA. Trimming cost V 6 bases and J 0 bases, with 6 bases left between them. In DNA form, the CDR3 reads TGCAGCGTCTGCCCCTCTGGGGCCAACGTCCTGACTTTC. Its protein is CSVCPSGANVLTF. Variable domain in full (rest from reference TRBV29-1 and TRBJ2-6): SAVISQKPSRDICQRGTSLTIQCQVDSQVTMMFWYRQQPGQSLTLIATANQGSEATYESGFVIDKFPISRPNLTFSTLTVSNMSPEDSSIYLCSVCPSGANVLTFGAGSRLTVL.

This rearrangement joins TRBV12-3 or TRBV12-4 to TRBJ1-1; TRBD1 might be the D (5 bases). The V end was cut by 4 bases, the J end by 2 bases, with 11 bases between. There are 14 residues in the CDR3. The CDR3 loop reads CASSYRGLNTEAFF. The CDR3 DNA sequence: TGTGCCAGCAGTTACCGGGGCCTCAACACTGAAGCTTTCTTT.

The table lists this clonotype with a few counts. The chain carries TRBV12-3 or TRBV12-4 and TRBJ2-1; 8 bases are a match to TRBD2. The CDR3 is made up of 14 amino acids. V was pared by 6 bases and J by 6 bases, with 7 bases of the junction left unmatched. The CDR3 DNA reads as TGTGCCAGCAGGGAGCGGGAGCAAGGCAATGAGCAGTTCTTC. It specifies CASREREQGNEQFF.

V usage is TRBV20-1 and J usage is TRBJ2-1; the D is unclear. Trimming stripped 2 bases from V and 9 bases from J, with 17 bases between. The germline V gene has CDR1 DFQATT and CDR2 SNEGSKA (reference sequence). CDR3 length: 14 residues. CDR3 loop: CSARPDRTSSEQFF. As DNA, the CDR3 is TGCAGTGCTAGACCGGATCGGACCTCGAGTGAGCAGTTCTTC.

This clonotype was seen more than once but under ten times. V is TRBV14 and J is TRBJ2-3; D is tentatively TRBD1 or TRBD2 (5 bases each). The CDR3 totals 11 residues. Per the germline V gene, CDR1 is SGHDN and CDR2 is FVKESK. The V end lost 4 bases, the J end lost 14 bases, and 13 bases lay between the germline ends. The CDR3 protein is CASSLRDVWYF. The CDR3 region has the DNA TGTGCCAGCAGCCTTCGGGACGTGTGGTATTTT.